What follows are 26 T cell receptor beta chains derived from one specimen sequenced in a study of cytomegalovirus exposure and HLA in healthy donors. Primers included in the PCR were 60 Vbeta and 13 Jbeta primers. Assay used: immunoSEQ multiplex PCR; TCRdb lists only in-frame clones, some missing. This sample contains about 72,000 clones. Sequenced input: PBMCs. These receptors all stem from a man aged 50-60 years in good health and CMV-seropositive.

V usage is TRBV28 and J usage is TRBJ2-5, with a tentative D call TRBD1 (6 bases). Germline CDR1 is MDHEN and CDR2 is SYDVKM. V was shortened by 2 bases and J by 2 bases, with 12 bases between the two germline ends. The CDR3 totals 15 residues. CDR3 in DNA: TGTGCCAGCAGTTTAGCAGGGGAGAGACAAGAGACCCAGTACTTC. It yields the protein CASSLAGERQETQYF.

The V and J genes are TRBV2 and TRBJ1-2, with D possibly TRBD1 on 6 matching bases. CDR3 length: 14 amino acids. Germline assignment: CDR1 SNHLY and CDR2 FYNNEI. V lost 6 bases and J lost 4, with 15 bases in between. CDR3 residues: CASRGTGFGYGYTF. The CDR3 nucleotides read TGTGCCAGCAGGGGAACAGGGTTCGGCTATGGCTACACCTTC.

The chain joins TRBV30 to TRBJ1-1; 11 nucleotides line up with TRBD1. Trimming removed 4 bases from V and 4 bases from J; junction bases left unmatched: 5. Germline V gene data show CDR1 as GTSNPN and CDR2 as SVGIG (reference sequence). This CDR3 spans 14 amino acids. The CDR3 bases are TGTGCCTGGATGGAGGGACAGGGGGTCACTGAAGCTTTCTTT. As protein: CAWMEGQGVTEAFF.

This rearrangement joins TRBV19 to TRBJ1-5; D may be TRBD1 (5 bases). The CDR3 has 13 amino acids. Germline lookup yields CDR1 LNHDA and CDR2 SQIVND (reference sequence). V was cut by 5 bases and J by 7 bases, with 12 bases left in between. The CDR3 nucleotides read TGTGCCAGTAGTCGGGGGGTTAGCCAGCCCCAGCATTTT. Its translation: CASSRGVSQPQHF.

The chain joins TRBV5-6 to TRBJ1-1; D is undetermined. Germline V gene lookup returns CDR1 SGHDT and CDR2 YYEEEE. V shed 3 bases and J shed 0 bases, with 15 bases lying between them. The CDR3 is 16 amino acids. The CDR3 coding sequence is TGTGCCAGCAGCTCCTCAGCGGGAGGAATGAACACTGAAGCTTTCTTT. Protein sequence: CASSSSAGGMNTEAFF. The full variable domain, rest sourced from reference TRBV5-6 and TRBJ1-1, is DAGVTQSPTHLIKTRGQQVTLRCSPKSGHDTVSWYQQALGQGPQFIFQYYEEEERQRGNFPDRFSGHQFPNYSSELNVNALLLGDSALYLCASSSSAGGMNTEAFFGQGTRLTVV.

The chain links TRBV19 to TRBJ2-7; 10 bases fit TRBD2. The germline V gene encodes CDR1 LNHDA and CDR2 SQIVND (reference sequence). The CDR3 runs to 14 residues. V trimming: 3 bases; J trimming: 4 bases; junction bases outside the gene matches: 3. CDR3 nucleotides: TGTGCCAGTAGTATCCAGCGGGAGGGGTACGAGCAGTACTTC. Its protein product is CASSIQREGYEQYF.

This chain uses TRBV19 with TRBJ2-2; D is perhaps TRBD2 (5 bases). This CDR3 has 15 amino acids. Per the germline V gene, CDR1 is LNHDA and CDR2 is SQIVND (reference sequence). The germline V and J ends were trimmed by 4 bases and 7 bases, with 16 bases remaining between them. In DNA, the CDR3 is TGTGCCAGTAGTACCCTACCCTCAGAGGGCGGGGAGCTGTTTTTT. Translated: CASSTLPSEGGELFF.

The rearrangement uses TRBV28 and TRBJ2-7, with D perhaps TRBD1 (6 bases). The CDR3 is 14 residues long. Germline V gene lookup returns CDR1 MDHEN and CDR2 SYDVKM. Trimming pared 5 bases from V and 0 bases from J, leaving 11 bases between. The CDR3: CASSRGQISYEQYF. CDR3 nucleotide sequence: TGTGCCAGCAGTCGCGGACAGATCTCCTACGAGCAGTACTTC.

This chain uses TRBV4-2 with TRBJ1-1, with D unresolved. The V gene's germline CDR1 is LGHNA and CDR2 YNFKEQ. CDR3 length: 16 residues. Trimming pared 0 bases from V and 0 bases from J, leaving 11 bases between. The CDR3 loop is CASSQDQAAMNTEAFF. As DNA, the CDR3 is TGTGCCAGCAGCCAAGATCAGGCAGCCATGAACACTGAAGCTTTCTTT.

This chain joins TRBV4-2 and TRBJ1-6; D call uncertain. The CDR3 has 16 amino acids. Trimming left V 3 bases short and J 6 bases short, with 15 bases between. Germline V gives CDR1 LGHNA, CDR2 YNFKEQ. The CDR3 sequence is CASSQHFKISNSPLHF. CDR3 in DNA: TGTGCCAGCAGCCAGCACTTCAAAATTTCTAATTCACCCCTCCACTTT.

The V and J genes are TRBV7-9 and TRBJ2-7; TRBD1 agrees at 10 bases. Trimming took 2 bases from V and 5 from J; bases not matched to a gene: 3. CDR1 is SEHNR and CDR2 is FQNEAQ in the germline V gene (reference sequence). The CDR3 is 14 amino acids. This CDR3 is CASSLRQGANEQYF. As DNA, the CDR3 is TGTGCCAGCAGCTTACGACAGGGGGCCAACGAGCAGTACTTC.

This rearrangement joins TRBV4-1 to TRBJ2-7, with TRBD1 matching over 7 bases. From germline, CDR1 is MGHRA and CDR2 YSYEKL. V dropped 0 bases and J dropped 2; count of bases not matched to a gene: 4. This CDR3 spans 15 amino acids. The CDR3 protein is CASSQEAGGTYEQYF. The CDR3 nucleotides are TGCGCCAGCAGCCAAGAGGCAGGGGGAACCTACGAGCAGTACTTC.

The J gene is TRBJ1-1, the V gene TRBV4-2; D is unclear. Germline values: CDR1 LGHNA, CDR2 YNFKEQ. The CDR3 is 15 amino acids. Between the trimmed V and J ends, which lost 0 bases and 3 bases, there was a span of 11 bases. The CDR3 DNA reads TGTGCCAGCAGCCAAGACTCATCCACACACACTGAAGCTTTCTTT. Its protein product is CASSQDSSTHTEAFF.

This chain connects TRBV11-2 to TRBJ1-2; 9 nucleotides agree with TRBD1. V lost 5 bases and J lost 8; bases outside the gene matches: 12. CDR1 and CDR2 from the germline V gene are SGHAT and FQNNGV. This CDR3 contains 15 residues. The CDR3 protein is CASSPLSGTGLGYTF. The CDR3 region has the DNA TGTGCCAGCAGCCCTTTATCTGGGACAGGGTTGGGCTACACCTTC.

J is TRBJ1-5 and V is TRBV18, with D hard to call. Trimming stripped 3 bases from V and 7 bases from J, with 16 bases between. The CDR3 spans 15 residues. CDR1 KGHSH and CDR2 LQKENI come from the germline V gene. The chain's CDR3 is CASSPTGETTQPQHF. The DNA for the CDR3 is TGTGCCAGCTCACCCACGGGAGAAACCACCCAGCCCCAGCATTTT.

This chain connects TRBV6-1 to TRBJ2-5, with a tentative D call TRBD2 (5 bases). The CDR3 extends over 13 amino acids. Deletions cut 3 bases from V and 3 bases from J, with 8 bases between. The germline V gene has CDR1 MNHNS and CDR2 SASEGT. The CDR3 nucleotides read TGTGCCAGCAGTGACTTCGGGGAAGAGACCCAGTACTTC. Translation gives CASSDFGEETQYF.

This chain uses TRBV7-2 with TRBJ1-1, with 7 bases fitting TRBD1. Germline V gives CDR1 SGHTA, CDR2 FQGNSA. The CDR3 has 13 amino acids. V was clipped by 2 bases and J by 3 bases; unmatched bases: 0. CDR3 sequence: CASSLTGDTEAFF. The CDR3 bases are TGTGCCAGCAGCTTAACAGGGGACACTGAAGCTTTCTTT.

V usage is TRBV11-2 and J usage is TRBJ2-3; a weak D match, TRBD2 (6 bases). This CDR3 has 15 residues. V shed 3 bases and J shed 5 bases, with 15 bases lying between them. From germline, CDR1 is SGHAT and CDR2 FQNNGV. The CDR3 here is CASSFRVDGGDTQYF. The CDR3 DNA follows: TGTGCCAGCAGCTTCCGCGTTGACGGGGGAGATACGCAGTATTTT.

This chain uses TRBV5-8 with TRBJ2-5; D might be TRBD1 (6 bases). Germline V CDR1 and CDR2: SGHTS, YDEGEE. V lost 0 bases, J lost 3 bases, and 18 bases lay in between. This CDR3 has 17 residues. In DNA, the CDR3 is TGTGCCAGCAGCTTGGCACCGTTCTCAGGGGCCGAAGAGACCCAGTACTTC. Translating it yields CASSLAPFSGAEETQYF.

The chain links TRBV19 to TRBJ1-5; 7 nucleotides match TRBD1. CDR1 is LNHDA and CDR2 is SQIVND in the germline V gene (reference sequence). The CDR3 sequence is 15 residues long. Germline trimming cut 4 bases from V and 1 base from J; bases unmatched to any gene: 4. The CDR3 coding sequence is TGTGCCAGTAGTAAAGGGGGCTTCAGCAATCAGCCCCAGCATTTT. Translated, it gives CASSKGGFSNQPQHF.

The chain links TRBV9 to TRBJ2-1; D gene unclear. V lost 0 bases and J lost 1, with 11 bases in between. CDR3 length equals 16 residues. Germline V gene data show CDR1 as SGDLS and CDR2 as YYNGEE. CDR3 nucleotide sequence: TGTGCCAGCAGCGTAGGCCCGGGTCTTTCCTACAATGAGCAGTTCTTC. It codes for CASSVGPGLSYNEQFF.

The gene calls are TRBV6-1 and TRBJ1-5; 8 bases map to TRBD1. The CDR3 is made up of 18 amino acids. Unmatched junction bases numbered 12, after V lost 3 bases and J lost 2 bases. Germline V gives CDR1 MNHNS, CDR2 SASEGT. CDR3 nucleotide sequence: TGTGCCAGCAGTGATGGGGCAGGGGGCCTCCGGGGCAATCAGCCCCAGCATTTT. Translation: CASSDGAGGLRGNQPQHF.

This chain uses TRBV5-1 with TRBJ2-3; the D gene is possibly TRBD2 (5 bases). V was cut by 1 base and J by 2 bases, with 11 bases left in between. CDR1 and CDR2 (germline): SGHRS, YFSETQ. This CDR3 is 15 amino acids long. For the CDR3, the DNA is TGCGCCAGCAGCTTGAGGAGCGGTTCCACAGATACGCAGTATTTT. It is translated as CASSLRSGSTDTQYF.

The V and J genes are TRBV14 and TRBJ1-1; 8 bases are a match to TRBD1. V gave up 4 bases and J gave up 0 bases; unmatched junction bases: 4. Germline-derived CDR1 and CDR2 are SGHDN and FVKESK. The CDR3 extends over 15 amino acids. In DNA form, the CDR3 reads TGTGCCAGCAGCCCATTGACAGGGGTGAACACTGAAGCTTTCTTT. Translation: CASSPLTGVNTEAFF. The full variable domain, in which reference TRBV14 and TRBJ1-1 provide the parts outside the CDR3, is EAGVTQFPSHSVIEKGQTVTLRCDPISGHDNLYWYRRVMGKEIKFLLHFVKESKQDESGMPNNRFLAERTGGTYSTLKVQPAELEDSGVYFCASSPLTGVNTEAFFGQGTRLTVV.

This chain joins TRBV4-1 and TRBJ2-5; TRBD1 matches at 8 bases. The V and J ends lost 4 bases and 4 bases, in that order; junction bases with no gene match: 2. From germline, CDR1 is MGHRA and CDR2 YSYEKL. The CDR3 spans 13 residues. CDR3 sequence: CASSLGTGETQYF. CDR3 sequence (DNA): TGCGCCAGCAGCCTGGGGACAGGAGAGACCCAGTACTTC.

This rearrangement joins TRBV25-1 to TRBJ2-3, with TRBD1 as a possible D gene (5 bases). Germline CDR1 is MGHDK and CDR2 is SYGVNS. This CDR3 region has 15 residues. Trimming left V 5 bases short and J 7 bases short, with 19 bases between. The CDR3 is CASSPQEQGRNTQYF. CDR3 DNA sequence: TGTGCCAGCAGTCCACAGGAGCAGGGCCGGAATACGCAGTATTTT.